The 9 T cell receptor beta chains in this list originate from one sample, sequenced in a study of metastatic and nonmetastatic thyroid tumors. TCRdb re-called clones from the PCR reads using MiXCR. The table has about 19,000 clones, roughly 25% seen once. None of the patients had undergone any treatment ahead of thyroid surgery. Material: blood. The receptors derive from a male donor with papillary thyroid cancer or a benign thyroid nodule (not recorded which). Some clones in this sample may be carry-over from other donors' samples.

There are a few counts of this clone. The V and J genes are TRBV6-1 and TRBJ1-1; 7 bases are a match to TRBD1. Germline V lookup: CDR1 MNHNS, CDR2 SASEGT. This CDR3 spans 14 amino acids. Trimming at V came to 8 bases and at J to 1 base, leaving 7 bases not matched to a gene. The CDR3 reads CASVFWTGNTEAFF. CDR3 sequence (DNA): TGTGCCAGCGTTTTCTGGACAGGGAACACTGAAGCTTTCTTT.

This clone was counted at least ten times. A much larger clone lies one base from this, so it may be a read error. This sequence joins TRBV5-1 and TRBJ1-5; 7 bases fit TRBD1. This CDR3 comprises 16 residues. The germline V gene has CDR1 SGHRS and CDR2 YFSETQ. The CDR3 reads CASSLGGTDSNQPPHF. CDR3 coding DNA: TGCGCCAGCAGCTTGGGGGGGACAGATAGCAATCAGCCCCCGCATTTT.

By share, this clone counts as medium-sized. The sample holds other DNA sequences that translate to the same CDR3. The chain uses TRBV6-1 and TRBJ2-7; possibly TRBD1 or TRBD2 for D (6 bases each). The CDR3 sequence is 13 residues long. The germline V and J ends were trimmed by 7 bases and 4 bases, with 14 bases remaining between them. Looked up from germline, CDR1 is MNHNS and CDR2 is SASEGT. DNA of the CDR3: TGTGCCAGCAAGGGGGGATCGGGGTACGAGCAGTACTTC. Residues: CASKGGSGYEQYF.

This clone has a count of ten or more. Distinct nucleotide sequences in the sample also encode this CDR3. The V gene is TRBV20-1, the J gene TRBJ1-1, with D perhaps matching TRBD1 (5 bases). V lost 2 bases to trimming and J lost 1 base, with 8 bases between them. Germline V lookup: CDR1 DFQATT, CDR2 SNEGSKA (reference sequence). The CDR3 runs 13 residues. The CDR3 spells CSARRDPNTEAFF. In DNA form, the CDR3 reads TGCAGTGCTAGAAGGGACCCGAACACTGAAGCTTTCTTT.

In DNA form, the CDR3 reads TGCAGTGCTAGTGGGACTAGCGGGGTCTACGAGCAGTACTTC. Protein sequence: CSASGTSGVYEQYF. The genes are TRBV20-1 and TRBJ2-7, with 13 bases that match TRBD2. The CDR3 sequence is 14 residues long. V gave up 3 bases and J gave up 3 bases; unmatched junction bases: 2. CDR1 and CDR2 from the germline V gene are DFQATT and SNEGSKA (reference sequence).

By its share, this clone is medium-sized (0.01 to 0.1%). V gene TRBV11-3 combines with J gene TRBJ1-3, with TRBD1 matching over 10 bases. The germline V gene encodes CDR1 SGHNT and CDR2 YENEEA. The junction had 4 bases not matched to a gene; V was cut back by 5 bases and J by 0 bases. This CDR3 contains 16 residues. CDR3 sequence reads: CASSPRTGGSGNTIYF. As DNA, the CDR3 is TGTGCCAGCAGCCCTAGGACAGGGGGCTCTGGAAACACCATATATTTT.

This clone is termed medium-sized. V and J are TRBV7-9 and TRBJ2-2; no clear D. This CDR3 comprises 15 residues. V lost 7 bases and J lost 3, with 15 bases in between. Germline V gene lookup returns CDR1 SEHNR and CDR2 FQNEAQ (reference sequence). CDR3 in amino acids: CASKGQSYYTGELFF. DNA for the CDR3: TGTGCCAGCAAGGGCCAAAGCTATTACACCGGGGAGCTGTTTTTT.

The genes are TRBV6-2 or TRBV6-3 and TRBJ2-1; no reliable D call. The CDR3 is 14 amino acids. Trimming took 2 bases from V and 5 from J, leaving 10 bases between them. Germline assignment: CDR1 MNHEY and CDR2 SVGEGT. Here the CDR3 DNA reads TGTGCCAGCAGTTACAGCGACTTTAACAATGAGCAGTTCTTC. It specifies CASSYSDFNNEQFF.

The genes are TRBV11-3 and TRBJ2-7; D gene unclear. The germline V gene encodes CDR1 SGHNT and CDR2 YENEEA. The length of the CDR3 is 11 residues. V lost 5 bases and J 8 bases, leaving 10 bases between the germline ends. In nucleotides, the CDR3 is TGTGCCAGCAGCAACCCCAGTCAGCAGTACGTC. Residues: CASSNPSQQYV.